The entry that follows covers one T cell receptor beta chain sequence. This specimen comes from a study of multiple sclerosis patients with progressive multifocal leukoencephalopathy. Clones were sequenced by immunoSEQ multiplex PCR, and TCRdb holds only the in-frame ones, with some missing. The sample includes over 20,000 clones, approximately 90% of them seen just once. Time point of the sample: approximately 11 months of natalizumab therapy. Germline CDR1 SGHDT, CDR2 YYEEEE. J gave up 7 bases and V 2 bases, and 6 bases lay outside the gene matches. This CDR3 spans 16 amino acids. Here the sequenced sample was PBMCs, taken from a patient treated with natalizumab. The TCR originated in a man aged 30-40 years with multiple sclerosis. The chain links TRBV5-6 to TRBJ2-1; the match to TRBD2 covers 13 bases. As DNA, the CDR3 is TGTGCCAGCAGCTTTCCGGGACTAGCGGGAAATAATGAGCAGTTCTTC. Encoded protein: CASSFPGLAGNNEQFF.